This T cell receptor beta chain was captured by sequencing in a study of regulatory T cells in long-lasting Graves disease. Study-wide findings and caveats: Newly diagnosed Graves' patients had higher TCR diversity than persistent ones. TRBV28, TRBJ1-2 and TRBJ2-5 were segments that persistent disease favored.

Indicated time point: persistent/refractory GD, antithyroid drugs over 5 years with positive TRAb. Preparation of the TCR library used RNA extracted from PBMCs. This clonotype was seen more than once but under ten times. Its matching antigen is unknown. The CDR3 is 17 residues long. The trim removed 5 bases at V and 6 bases at J, leaving 16 bases unmatched. The germline CDR1 and CDR2 sequences are MDHEN and SYDVKM. In building TCR beta libraries, iRepertoire HTBI primers were used together with Arm-PCR of CDR3 regions. MiXCR, applied by TCRdb to the multiplex PCR reads, yields one record per CDR3 protein. The data contain about 430,000 distinct CDR3 sequences, roughly 21% of them seen just once; the ten biggest clones take up more than 13%.

V is TRBV28 and J is TRBJ2-3; 8 bases map to TRBD1. The TCR originated in a female donor with Graves disease. The sequenced sample was peripheral blood mononuclear cells (PBMCs), obtained when the disease was refractory, from a patient treated with antithyroid drugs. CDR3 in amino acids: CASSNGQGLIHGDTQYF. CDR3 DNA sequence: TGTGCCAGCAGTAATGGACAGGGACTGATTCACGGGGATACGCAGTATTTT.